What follows are 17 T cell receptor beta chains derived from one specimen sequenced in a study of Graves' ophthalmopathy and Graves' hyperthyroidism. RNA transcripts provided the template for amplifying TCR beta CDR3 regions. HTBI primers served in a first-round RT-PCR, which a second-round multiplex PCR followed. TCRdb redid the calling of the multiplex PCR reads with MiXCR, one entry per CDR3 protein. The data contain about 180,000 distinct CDR3 sequences, approximately 38% of them singletons. Source material: peripheral blood. All receptors derive from a woman aged 40 to 49 with Graves' ophthalmopathy.

The chain links TRBV6-2 or TRBV6-3 to TRBJ2-1, with 9 bases lining up with TRBD1. The length of the CDR3 is 15 residues. The junction had 2 bases not matched to a gene; V was cut back by 4 bases and J by 1 base. Germline CDR1 reads MNHEY; CDR2 reads SVGEGT. In DNA form, the CDR3 reads TGTGCCAGCAGTTTACAGGGGGCGTCCTACAATGAGCAGTTCTTC. Translated, it gives CASSLQGASYNEQFF.

Only a few counts were recorded for this clonotype. This chain uses TRBV6-2 or TRBV6-3 with TRBJ1-2; D possibly corresponds to TRBD1 (6 bases). Germline assignment: CDR1 MNHEY and CDR2 SVGEGT. Trimming removed 2 bases at V and 8 bases at J, with 9 bases between. The CDR3 contains 12 residues. In DNA form, the CDR3 reads TGTGCCAGCAGTTACCCGGACAGCGGCTACACCTTC. Encoded protein: CASSYPDSGYTF.

The sample holds a few counts of this clonotype. V is TRBV12-3 or TRBV12-4 and J is TRBJ1-1, with D hard to call. Trimming took 5 bases from V and 1 from J, leaving 11 bases between them. The CDR3 consists of 14 residues. The chain's CDR3 is CASSPGWPNTEAFF. The CDR3, as DNA: TGTGCCAGCAGTCCTGGGTGGCCGAACACTGAAGCTTTCTTT.

There are many counts of this clonotype. This rearrangement joins TRBV12-3 or TRBV12-4 to TRBJ1-1, with no clear D. V lost 4 bases and J 9 bases, leaving 9 bases between the germline ends. The CDR3 contains 11 residues. DNA of the CDR3: TGTGCCAGCAGTTCCACAGTTCAAGCTTTCTTT. It yields the protein CASSSTVQAFF.

This clonotype was recorded at least ten times. The V and J genes are TRBV2 and TRBJ2-7; TRBD2 agrees at 7 bases. V dropped 6 bases and J dropped 3; count of bases not matched to a gene: 8. The CDR3 contains 14 residues. Germline V lookup: CDR1 SNHLY, CDR2 FYNNEI. CDR3 sequence reads: CASSATSFIYEQYF. CDR3 coding DNA: TGTGCCAGCAGCGCGACTAGCTTTATCTACGAGCAGTACTTC. The full variable domain, its missing parts supplied by reference TRBV2 and TRBJ2-7, is EPEVTQTPSHQVTQMGQEVILRCVPISNHLYFYWYRQILGQKVEFLVSFYNNEISEKSEIFDDQFSVERPDGSNFTLKIRSTKLEDSAMYFCASSATSFIYEQYFGPGTRLTVT.

The gene calls are TRBV19 and TRBJ1-1; tentative D call: TRBD1 (6 bases). The CDR3 sequence is 16 residues long. Trimming took off 1 base at V and 1 base at J, with 13 bases between the two ends. Germline V lookup: CDR1 LNHDA, CDR2 SQIVND (reference sequence). In DNA form, the CDR3 reads TGTGCCAGTAGTATAGGTCACAGGGCCAAGAACACTGAAGCTTTCTTT. Translated: CASSIGHRAKNTEAFF.

In its sample, this clonotype was seen many times. The rearrangement joins TRBV6-5 to TRBJ1-1; no reliable D call. From germline, CDR1 is MNHEY and CDR2 SVGAGI. The CDR3 has 14 residues. The V end lost 2 bases, the J end lost 2 bases, and 9 bases lay between the germline ends. DNA for the CDR3: TGTGCCAGCAGTTACAACGGCCCCAACACTGAAGCTTTCTTT. The encoded protein is CASSYNGPNTEAFF.

This clonotype was counted ten times or more. The genes are TRBV19 and TRBJ2-4; either TRBD1 or TRBD2 may fit D (6 bases each). CDR3 length: 16 residues. Looked up from germline, CDR1 is LNHDA and CDR2 is SQIVND (reference sequence). V was trimmed by 3 bases and J by 2 bases, leaving 14 bases between them. CDR3 region: CASSIARGASKNIQYF. Here the CDR3 DNA reads TGTGCCAGTAGTATTGCGAGGGGGGCTTCCAAAAACATTCAGTACTTC.

This clonotype has at least ten counts. The V and J genes are TRBV2 and TRBJ1-1; D gene unclear. The CDR3 runs 14 residues. Germline V CDR1 and CDR2: SNHLY, FYNNEI. Trimming removed 4 bases at V and 7 bases at J, with 16 bases between. CDR3 protein: CASSALPGAGEAFF. The CDR3 DNA reads as TGTGCCAGCAGTGCTTTACCGGGTGCTGGTGAAGCTTTCTTT.

The rearrangement links TRBV7-2 to TRBJ2-5; D remains unclear. With 6 bases removed from V and 11 bases from J, the gap between germline ends came to 16 bases. This CDR3 has 12 amino acids. The germline gives CDR1 SGHTA, CDR2 FQGNSA. CDR3: CASSPLTQRQYF. CDR3 DNA sequence: TGTGCCAGCAGTCCACTCACCCAACGACAGTACTTC.

In its sample, this clonotype was seen many times. The rearrangement links TRBV13 to TRBJ2-7, with a possible D match to TRBD2 (7 bases). From germline, CDR1 is PRHDT and CDR2 FYEKMQ (reference sequence). The V and J ends lost 2 bases and 3 bases respectively, with 17 bases between them. The CDR3 covers 16 residues. The CDR3 reads CASSLRGGGPFYEQYF. The CDR3 nucleotides read TGTGCCAGCAGCTTAAGGGGGGGAGGGCCGTTCTACGAGCAGTACTTC.

This clonotype was observed at least ten times. CDR3 sequence reads: CASSLDIGNRRYF. The DNA of the CDR3 is TGTGCCAGCAGTTTAGATATTGGTAACCGCAGGTACTTC. This chain joins TRBV12-3 or TRBV12-4 and TRBJ2-7; D is unclear. The CDR3 contains 13 residues. V gave up 1 base and J gave up 12 bases, with 16 bases separating them.

There are many counts of this clonotype. The rearrangement links TRBV27 to TRBJ1-1; D possibly corresponds to TRBD1 (6 bases). This CDR3 has 13 residues. The germline gives CDR1 MNHEY, CDR2 SMNVEV (reference sequence). V was cut by 8 bases and J by 7 bases, with 17 bases left in between. CDR3 protein: CASHTGRGGEAFF. The CDR3 DNA reads TGTGCCAGCCACACAGGGAGAGGGGGTGAAGCTTTCTTT.

This rearrangement joins TRBV12-3 or TRBV12-4 to TRBJ1-1; D is perhaps TRBD1 (5 bases). This CDR3 region has 14 residues. Trimming took 11 bases from V and 2 from J, leaving 18 bases between them. The CDR3 sequence is CAAGTGGSNTEAFF. CDR3 sequence (DNA): TGTGCCGCCGGAACCGGGGGTTCAAACACTGAAGCTTTCTTT.

At least ten counts were recorded for this clonotype. The gene calls are TRBV6-1 and TRBJ2-6; no clear D. Trimming removed 3 bases at V and 0 bases at J, with 12 bases between. The CDR3 loop spans 17 amino acids. Germline V gives CDR1 MNHNS, CDR2 SASEGT. CDR3 region: CASSEVVWISGANVLTF. Here the CDR3 DNA reads TGTGCCAGCAGTGAGGTAGTCTGGATCTCTGGGGCCAACGTCCTGACTTTC.

The chain combines TRBV6-2 or TRBV6-3 with TRBJ1-1, with D perhaps matching TRBD1 (5 bases). V lost 6 bases to trimming and J lost 8 bases, with 22 bases between them. Looked up from germline, CDR1 is MNHEY and CDR2 is SVGEGT. CDR3 length: 15 residues. In DNA form, the CDR3 reads TGTGCCAGCAGCTCTCATGGGGGTCCCCATGCGGAAGCTTTCTTT. It specifies CASSSHGGPHAEAFF.

The rearrangement links TRBV7-9 to TRBJ1-6; no clear D. Germline V gene sequence: CDR1 SEHNR, CDR2 FQNEAQ (reference sequence). CDR3 length: 12 amino acids. Trimming removed 5 bases from V and 7 bases from J, with 6 bases in between. The CDR3 bases are TGTGCCAGCAGCGCGGAGAATTCACCCCTCCACTTT. Its protein is CASSAENSPLHF.